This TCR beta chain appears in the sequencing data of a study of T cells in Graves' hyperthyroidism and ophthalmopathy. V was clipped by 4 bases and J by 9 bases; unmatched bases: 10. The germline V gene has CDR1 SGHRS and CDR2 YFSETQ. The CDR3 is 15 amino acids. Amplification targeted TCR beta CDR3 regions from RNA transcripts. TCR CDR3 regions were first amplified by RT-PCR with HTBI primers. A single record per CDR3 protein comes from TCRdb applying MiXCR to the multiplex PCR reads. In the table there are approximately 400,000 distinct CDR3 sequences, over 11% of which are singletons. What was sequenced was blood. This chain links TRBV5-1 with TRBJ1-6, with 7 bases that match TRBD1. This receptor was taken from a woman aged 55 to 70 with Graves' hyperthyroidism. The CDR3 DNA reads as TGCGCCAGCAGCCCCGGACAGGTTTCATTTTCACCCCTCCACTTT. This codes for CASSPGQVSFSPLHF.